This TCR beta chain was recorded in a study of blood T cell repertoires in COVID-19. Germline CDR1 SGDLS, CDR2 YYNGEE. V lost 6 bases and J 3 bases, leaving 21 bases between the germline ends. The CDR3 extends over 16 amino acids. The repertoire was sequenced with immunoSEQ multiplex PCR; TCRdb's copy has only in-frame clones and lacks some. The data hold 45,000 to 65,000 clones, with around 83% observed a single time. The chain combines TRBV9 with TRBJ1-2; the D gene is possibly TRBD1 (6 bases). Sequences were obtained from peripheral blood. This TCR derives from a man between 65 and 80 years old with active COVID-19. CDR3 sequence reads: CASTTPTQGTDYGYTF. The CDR3 DNA follows: TGTGCCAGCACCACCCCAACACAGGGTACGGACTATGGCTACACCTTC.